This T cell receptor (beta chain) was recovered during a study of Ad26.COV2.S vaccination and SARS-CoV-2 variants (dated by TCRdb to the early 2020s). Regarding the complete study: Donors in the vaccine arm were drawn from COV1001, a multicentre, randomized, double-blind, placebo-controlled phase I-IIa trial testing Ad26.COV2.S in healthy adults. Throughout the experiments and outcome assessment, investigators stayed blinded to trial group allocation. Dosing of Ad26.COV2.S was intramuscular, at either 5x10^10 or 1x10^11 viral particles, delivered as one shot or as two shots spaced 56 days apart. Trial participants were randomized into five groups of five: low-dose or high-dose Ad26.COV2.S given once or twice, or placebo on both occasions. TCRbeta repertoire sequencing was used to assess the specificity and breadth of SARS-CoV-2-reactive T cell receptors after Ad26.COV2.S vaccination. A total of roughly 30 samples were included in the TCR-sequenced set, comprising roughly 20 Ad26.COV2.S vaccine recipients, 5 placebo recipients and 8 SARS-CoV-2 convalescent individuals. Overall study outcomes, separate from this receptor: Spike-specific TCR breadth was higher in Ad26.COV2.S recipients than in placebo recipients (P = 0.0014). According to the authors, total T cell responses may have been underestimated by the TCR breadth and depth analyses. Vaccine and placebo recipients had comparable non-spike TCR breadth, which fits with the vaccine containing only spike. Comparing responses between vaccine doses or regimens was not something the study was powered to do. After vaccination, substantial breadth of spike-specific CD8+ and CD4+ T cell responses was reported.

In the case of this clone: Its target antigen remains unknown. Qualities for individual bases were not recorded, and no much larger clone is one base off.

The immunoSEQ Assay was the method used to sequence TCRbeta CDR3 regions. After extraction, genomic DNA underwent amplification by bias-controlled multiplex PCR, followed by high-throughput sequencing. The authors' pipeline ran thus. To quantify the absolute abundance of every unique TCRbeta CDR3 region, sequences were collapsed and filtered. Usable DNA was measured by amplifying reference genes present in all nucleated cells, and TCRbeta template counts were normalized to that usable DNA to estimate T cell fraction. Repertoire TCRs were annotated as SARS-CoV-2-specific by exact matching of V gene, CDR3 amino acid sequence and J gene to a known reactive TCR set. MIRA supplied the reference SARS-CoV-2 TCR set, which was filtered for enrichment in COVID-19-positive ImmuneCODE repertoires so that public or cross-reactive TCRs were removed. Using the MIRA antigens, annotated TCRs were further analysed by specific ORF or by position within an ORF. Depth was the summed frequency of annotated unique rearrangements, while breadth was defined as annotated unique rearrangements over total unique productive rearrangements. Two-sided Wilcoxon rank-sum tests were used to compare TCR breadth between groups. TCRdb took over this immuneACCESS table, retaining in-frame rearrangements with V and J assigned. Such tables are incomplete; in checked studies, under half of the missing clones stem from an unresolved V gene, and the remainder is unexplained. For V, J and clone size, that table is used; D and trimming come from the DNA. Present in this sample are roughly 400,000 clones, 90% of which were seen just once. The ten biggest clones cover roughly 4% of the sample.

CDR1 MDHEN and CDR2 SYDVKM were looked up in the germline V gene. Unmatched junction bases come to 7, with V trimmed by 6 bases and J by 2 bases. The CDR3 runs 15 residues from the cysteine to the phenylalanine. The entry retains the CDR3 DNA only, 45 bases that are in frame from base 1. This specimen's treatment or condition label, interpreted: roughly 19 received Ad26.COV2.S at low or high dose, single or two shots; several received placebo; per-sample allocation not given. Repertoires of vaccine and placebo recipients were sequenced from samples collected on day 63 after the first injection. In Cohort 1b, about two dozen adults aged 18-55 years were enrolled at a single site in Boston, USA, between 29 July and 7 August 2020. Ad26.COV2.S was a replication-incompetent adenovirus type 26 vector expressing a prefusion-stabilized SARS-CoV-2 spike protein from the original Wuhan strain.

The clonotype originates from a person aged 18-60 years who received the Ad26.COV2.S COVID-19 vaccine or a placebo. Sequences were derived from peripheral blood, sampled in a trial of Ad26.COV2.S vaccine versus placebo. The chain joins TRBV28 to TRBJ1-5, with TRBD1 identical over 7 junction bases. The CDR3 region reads CASRPNTGGNQPQHF. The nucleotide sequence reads TGTGCCAGCAGACCCAATACAGGGGGCAATCAGCCCCAGCATTTT.